Following are 30 T cell receptor beta chains from one sample sequenced in a study of OX40 agonist ivuxolimab in advanced cancers. The data were produced by immunoSEQ multiplex PCR, yet TCRdb's version contains in-frame clones alone and is incomplete. In the table there are roughly 73,000 clones, approximately 81% of which are singletons. The sequencing here drew on CD4+ or CD8+ T cells sorted from blood, taken in a trial of the OX40 agonist ivuxolimab. Receptor source: an adult with an advanced solid tumor such as melanoma, head and neck, liver or kidney cancer.

The rearrangement links TRBV7-2 to TRBJ1-1, with TRBD1 matching over 9 bases. CDR1 SGHTA and CDR2 FQGNSA come from the germline V gene. V trimming: 4 bases; J trimming: 5 bases; junction bases outside the gene matches: 8. The CDR3 runs to 15 residues. CDR3 DNA sequence: TGTGCCAGCAGCTCCGCTCCGGGACAGGGTACTGAAGCTTTCTTT. Translated: CASSSAPGQGTEAFF.

This clone is medium-sized in the sample. The V gene is TRBV19, the J gene TRBJ1-5; unclear D gene. The CDR3 loop spans 13 amino acids. Trimming removed 11 bases at V and 0 bases at J, with 11 bases between. The germline CDR1 and CDR2 sequences are LNHDA and SQIVND (reference sequence). The CDR3 reads CAVADYSNQPQHF. The CDR3 nucleotides read TGTGCCGTTGCGGATTATAGCAATCAGCCCCAGCATTTT.

This clone was detected once. This chain links TRBV9 with TRBJ2-5; TRBD2 aligns across 9 bases. V gave up 3 bases and J gave up 1 base; unmatched junction bases: 4. CDR1 and CDR2 (germline): SGDLS, YYNGEE. The CDR3 length is 15 residues. DNA for the CDR3: TGTGCCAGCAGCGCGGCTAGCGGGGCCCAAGAGACCCAGTACTTC. This translates into CASSAASGAQETQYF.

The chain has TRBV18 and TRBJ1-2, with D hard to call. Trimming stripped 3 bases from V and 4 bases from J, with 9 bases between. Germline V gene data show CDR1 as KGHSH and CDR2 as LQKENI. This CDR3 comprises 13 residues. The CDR3 bases are TGTGCCAGCTCACCCGCCCTAACCTATGGCTACACCTTC. It yields the protein CASSPALTYGYTF.

The chain is built from TRBV27 and TRBJ2-3; D possibly corresponds to TRBD2 (6 bases). Trimming took off 7 bases at V and 0 bases at J, with 14 bases between the two ends. The germline CDR1 and CDR2 sequences are MNHEY and SMNVEV (reference sequence). This CDR3 region has 15 residues. The DNA of the CDR3 is TGTGCCAGCAACTCTTGGAGGGCTAGCACAGATACGCAGTATTTT. It is translated as CASNSWRASTDTQYF.

The chain is built from TRBV2 and TRBJ2-5; weak D call: TRBD2 (6 bases). Germline V CDR1 and CDR2: SNHLY, FYNNEI. V was clipped by 5 bases and J by 2 bases, with 9 bases between them. CDR3 length: 13 amino acids. CDR3: CASSRDLQETQYF. CDR3 DNA sequence: TGTGCCAGCAGTCGGGACTTACAAGAGACCCAGTACTTC.

V usage is TRBV6-1 and J usage is TRBJ2-2; 12 nucleotides agree with TRBD1. Germline lookup yields CDR1 MNHNS and CDR2 SASEGT. J lost 4 bases, V lost 4 bases, and 13 bases had no gene match. The CDR3 totals 19 residues. The chain's CDR3 is CASSVAPGQGARGTGELFF. The CDR3 DNA follows: TGTGCCAGCAGTGTGGCCCCGGGACAGGGGGCGCGGGGCACCGGGGAGCTGTTTTTT.

J is TRBJ2-1 and V is TRBV5-1; the D is unclear. This CDR3 comprises 14 residues. V was pared by 5 bases and J by 0 bases, with 9 bases between. Germline values: CDR1 SGHRS, CDR2 YFSETQ. This CDR3 is CASRPGSSYNEQFF. DNA for the CDR3: TGCGCCAGCAGGCCAGGTAGCTCCTACAATGAGCAGTTCTTC.

The chain recombines TRBV19 with TRBJ1-5; no definite D call. Germline V gene sequence: CDR1 LNHDA, CDR2 SQIVND (reference sequence). V was clipped by 2 bases and J by 0 bases, with 8 bases between them. The CDR3 is 15 residues long. CDR3 region: CASSITQNSNQPQHF. The DNA for the CDR3 is TGTGCCAGTAGTATAACACAGAATAGCAATCAGCCCCAGCATTTT.

This clone was counted a single time. The V and J genes are TRBV28 and TRBJ1-2; no firm D call. Germline values: CDR1 MDHEN, CDR2 SYDVKM. This CDR3 has 12 amino acids. The V and J ends lost 2 bases and 4 bases respectively, with 5 bases between them. The CDR3 nucleotides read TGTGCCAGCAGTTTAGTACTCTATGGCTACACCTTC. Protein product: CASSLVLYGYTF.

V usage is TRBV6-4 and J usage is TRBJ2-3, with a weak D call TRBD2 (5 bases). The CDR3 is 13 residues long. Germline CDR1 is MRHNA and CDR2 is SNTAGT. V lost 4 bases and J lost 2, with 7 bases in between. CDR3 in amino acids: CASSVDYTDTQYF. Here the CDR3 DNA reads TGTGCCAGCAGTGTCGACTACACAGATACGCAGTATTTT.

V is TRBV25-1 and J is TRBJ1-1, with TRBD1 matching over 8 bases. CDR3 length equals 16 residues. CDR1 and CDR2 (germline): MGHDK, SYGVNS. After removal of 6 bases from V and 0 bases from J, the junction contained 9 bases not matched to a gene. CDR3 in amino acids: CASSLTTGGMNTEAFF. CDR3 nucleotide sequence: TGTGCCAGCAGCCTAACTACAGGGGGAATGAACACTGAAGCTTTCTTT.

The chain carries TRBV28 and TRBJ1-5, with D possibly matching TRBD1 (5 bases). Germline CDR1 reads MDHEN; CDR2 reads SYDVKM. This CDR3 is built from 16 residues. V lost 5 bases to trimming and J lost 2 bases, with 16 bases between them. The CDR3 here is CASSPAGTSGNQPQHF. The CDR3 DNA sequence: TGTGCCAGCAGTCCCGCAGGGACCTCCGGCAATCAGCCCCAGCATTTT. Based on the CDR3 plus reference TRBV28 and TRBJ1-5, the full variable domain is DVKVTQSSRYLVKRTGEKVFLECVQDMDHENMFWYRQDPGLGLRLIYFSYDVKMKEKGDIPEGYSVSREKKERFSLILESASTNQTSMYLCASSPAGTSGNQPQHFGDGTRLSIL.

By frequency in the sample, this clone is medium-sized. The chain employs TRBV5-1 and TRBJ1-3; D unresolved. The CDR3 is 14 residues long. Germline-derived CDR1 and CDR2 are SGHRS and YFSETQ. V gave up 8 bases and J gave up 1 base, with 13 bases separating them. In DNA form, the CDR3 reads TGCGCCAGTAGAAGCGGGCTTTCTGGAAACACCATATATTTT. This gives the protein CASRSGLSGNTIYF.

This clone came up a few times. This chain joins TRBV5-6 and TRBJ2-1, with 8 positions matching TRBD2. V was clipped by 1 base and J by 10 bases; unmatched bases: 1. The germline CDR1 and CDR2 sequences are SGHDT and YYEEEE. The CDR3 totals 12 residues. The CDR3 protein is CASSLKRGEQFF. The CDR3 DNA follows: TGTGCCAGCAGCTTGAAGCGGGGGGAGCAGTTCTTC.

The V gene is TRBV9, the J gene TRBJ2-3; D perhaps matches TRBD2 (5 bases). The CDR3 loop spans 15 amino acids. V lost 4 bases and J 4 bases, leaving 16 bases between the germline ends. Germline V gives CDR1 SGDLS, CDR2 YYNGEE. In nucleotides, the CDR3 is TGTGCCAGCAGCCCCACCCCGGACTTAGCAGATACGCAGTATTTT. Amino acid sequence: CASSPTPDLADTQYF. The complete variable domain, with remaining parts taken from reference TRBV9 and TRBJ2-3, reads DSGVTQTPKHLITATGQRVTLRCSPRSGDLSVYWYQQSLDQGLQFLIQYYNGEERAKGNILERFSAQQFPDLHSELNLSSLELGDSALYFCASSPTPDLADTQYFGPGTRLTVL.

The chain recombines TRBV2 with TRBJ1-1, with TRBD1 as a possible D gene (5 bases). CDR1 and CDR2 from the germline V gene are SNHLY and FYNNEI. V lost 8 bases and J lost 0, with 13 bases in between. There are 14 residues in the CDR3. The CDR3 DNA is TGTGCCAGCCGAAAAGGGGACGTGAACACTGAAGCTTTCTTT. The encoded protein is CASRKGDVNTEAFF.

The rearrangement joins TRBV4-1 to TRBJ2-5, with D possibly TRBD1 on 5 matching bases. Germline V gene data show CDR1 as MGHRA and CDR2 as YSYEKL. This CDR3 comprises 15 residues. V was trimmed by 5 bases and J by 5 bases, leaving 18 bases between them. In DNA, the CDR3 is TGCGCCAGCAGCATATTGGGGCTAGTTGGGGAGACCCAGTACTTC. Its translation is CASSILGLVGETQYF.

This clone came up a few times. This rearrangement joins TRBV16 to TRBJ1-2; maybe TRBD1 (6 bases). The germline V gene has CDR1 KGHSY and CDR2 FQNENV. The CDR3 contains 12 residues. The ends were cut back, 2 bases at V and 8 bases at J, with 9 bases in the middle. This CDR3 is CASSQQGKGYTF. CDR3 bases: TGTGCCAGCAGCCAACAGGGGAAGGGCTACACCTTC.

The chain has TRBV5-1 and TRBJ2-5; TRBD2 matches at 10 bases. The V segment lost 4 bases and the J segment 5 bases; nucleotides outside the gene matches: 8. This CDR3 has 15 amino acids. Germline lookup yields CDR1 SGHRS and CDR2 YFSETQ. This chain's CDR3 is CASSNPGLAKETQYF. The CDR3 nucleotides read TGCGCCAGCAGCAATCCGGGACTAGCGAAGGAGACCCAGTACTTC.

This clone was seen a few times. The rearrangement joins TRBV7-9 to TRBJ1-2; TRBD1 matches 7 bases. This CDR3 region has 16 residues. Per the germline V gene, CDR1 is SEHNR and CDR2 is FQNEAQ (reference sequence). With V trimmed by 5 bases and J by 8 bases, 17 bases remained unmatched. Written as DNA, the CDR3 is TGTGCCAGCAGCGCATCCGGGACAGCCCTGTCTAGGGGCTACACCTTC. Protein product: CASSASGTALSRGYTF.

The rearrangement joins TRBV29-1 to TRBJ2-7; D tentatively fits TRBD1 or TRBD2 (5 bases each). Trimming took off 6 bases at V and 1 base at J, with 16 bases between the two ends. This CDR3 has 14 amino acids. Germline V gene data show CDR1 as SQVTM and CDR2 as ANQGSEA. The CDR3 here is CSVLPGRRSYEQYF. CDR3 sequence (DNA): TGCAGCGTCCTCCCGGGACGGAGATCCTACGAGCAGTACTTC.

The CDR3 reads CASSPSLTGNEAFF. As DNA, the CDR3 is TGTGCCAGCAGTCCGTCCCTGACAGGGAATGAAGCTTTCTTT. This chain joins TRBV6-5 and TRBJ1-1; TRBD1 aligns across 7 bases. Germline CDR1 is MNHEY and CDR2 is SVGAGI. Trimming at V came to 5 bases and at J to 7 bases, leaving 10 bases not matched to a gene. The CDR3 extends over 14 amino acids.

This clone was detected once. This chain links TRBV5-1 with TRBJ2-3; D call uncertain. V lost 2 bases and J lost 4, with 5 bases in between. This CDR3 is 12 amino acids long. Per germline, CDR1 SGHRS and CDR2 YFSETQ. CDR3 protein: CASSLPADTQYF. In DNA, the CDR3 is TGCGCCAGCAGCTTACCCGCAGATACGCAGTATTTT. Looking up the rest from reference TRBV5-1 and TRBJ2-3 gives the full variable domain: KAGVTQTPRYLIKTRGQQVTLSCSPISGHRSVSWYQQTPGQGLQFLFEYFSETQRNKGNFPGRFSGRQFSNSRSEMNVSTLELGDSALYLCASSLPADTQYFGPGTRLTVL.

This chain joins TRBV19 and TRBJ2-3; the match to TRBD1 covers 12 bases. The CDR3 length is 17 residues. The germline V gene encodes CDR1 LNHDA and CDR2 SQIVND (reference sequence). Trimming at V came to 6 bases and at J to 3 bases, leaving 10 bases not matched to a gene. CDR3 DNA sequence: TGTGCCAGTAGCTCCCTTCGGGACAGGGGGCGTACAGATACGCAGTATTTT. Translating it yields CASSSLRDRGRTDTQYF.

The chain uses TRBV7-9 and TRBJ1-2; D unclear. CDR1 and CDR2 from the germline V gene are SEHNR and FQNEAQ (reference sequence). The CDR3 has 12 amino acids. V was trimmed by 5 bases and J by 8 bases, leaving 12 bases between them. The CDR3 sequence: CASSALREGYTF. Written as DNA, the CDR3 is TGTGCCAGCAGCGCCCTCAGAGAAGGCTACACCTTC. Filled out from reference TRBV7-9 and TRBJ1-2, the complete variable domain reads DTGVSQNPRHKITKRGQNVTFRCDPISEHNRLYWYRQTLGQGPEFLTYFQNEAQLEKSRLLSDRFSAERPKGSFSTLEIQRTEQGDSAMYLCASSALREGYTFGSGTRLTVV.

The chain carries TRBV18 and TRBJ1-5; weak D call: TRBD1 (5 bases). V lost 3 bases and J lost 7, with 16 bases in between. Germline CDR1 reads KGHSH; CDR2 reads LQKENI. The length of the CDR3 is 15 residues. The CDR3 reads CASSPRGGSVQPQHF. CDR3 nucleotides: TGTGCCAGCTCACCCCGGGGGGGGTCCGTACAGCCCCAGCATTTT.

This chain links TRBV5-1 with TRBJ2-5; no firm D call. Germline assignment: CDR1 SGHRS and CDR2 YFSETQ. The CDR3 spans 13 residues. Trimming took 4 bases from V and 2 from J, leaving 9 bases between them. The CDR3 sequence: CASSTRSQETQYF. The CDR3 DNA reads as TGCGCCAGCAGCACCCGGTCGCAAGAGACCCAGTACTTC.

This clone was found once. The chain is built from TRBV15 and TRBJ2-1, with 7 nucleotides matching TRBD1. The length of the CDR3 is 13 residues. The V and J ends lost 3 bases and 6 bases, in that order; junction bases with no gene match: 2. The V gene's germline CDR1 is LNHNV and CDR2 YYDKDF (reference sequence). CDR3 in amino acids: CATSSGTANEQFF. The CDR3 DNA is TGTGCCACCAGCAGCGGGACAGCCAATGAGCAGTTCTTC.

This clone is categorized as medium-sized. The V and J genes are TRBV5-1 and TRBJ1-2; a weak D match, TRBD1 (6 bases). The CDR3 is made up of 15 amino acids. V shed 2 bases and J shed 3 bases, with 14 bases lying between them. The germline gives CDR1 SGHRS, CDR2 YFSETQ. CDR3: CASSLIGGLDYGYTF. CDR3 DNA: TGCGCCAGCAGCTTAATCGGGGGGCTGGACTATGGCTACACCTTC.